Each of the 9 T cell receptor beta chains below was sequenced from the same sample in a study of T cells in Graves' hyperthyroidism and ophthalmopathy. TCR beta CDR3 sequences were amplified from RNA transcripts. The HTBI primer set was used in a first-round RT-PCR of the TCR CDR3. TCRdb independently ran MiXCR on the multiplex PCR reads; one entry per CDR3 protein. This table holds about 480,000 distinct CDR3 sequences, under 15% found once. Sequencing was carried out using blood. The receptors stem from a woman aged 18-35 years with Graves' hyperthyroidism.

This clonotype occurred many times. The CDR3 here is CASSPPASVYEQYV. The CDR3, as DNA: TGTGCCAGCAGTCCCCCGGCTAGCGTCTACGAGCAGTACGTC. The V and J genes are TRBV6-1 and TRBJ2-7, with D tentatively TRBD2 (6 bases). Between the trimmed V and J ends, which lost 5 bases and 3 bases, there was a span of 14 bases. The CDR3 has 14 residues. Germline loops: CDR1 MNHNS, CDR2 SASEGT.

In its sample, this clonotype was seen many times. V and J are TRBV7-8 and TRBJ1-4; 9 bases are a match to TRBD1. V lost 3 bases to trimming and J lost 6 bases; unmatched junction nucleotides: 2. Germline-derived CDR1 and CDR2 are SGHVS and FQNEAQ. The CDR3 covers 14 residues. CDR3 nucleotides: TGTGCCAGCAGCTTCGACAGGGGGGATGAAAAACTGTTTTTT. Its protein product is CASSFDRGDEKLFF.

This clonotype has ten or more counts. The chain recombines TRBV12-3 or TRBV12-4 with TRBJ2-1, with 7 bases matching TRBD2. The V gene end was trimmed by 7 bases and the J gene end by 5 bases; junction bases not matched to a gene: 11. This CDR3 contains 15 residues. The chain's CDR3 is CASTDLGEGDNEQFF. The CDR3, as DNA: TGTGCCAGCACTGATTTGGGGGAGGGTGACAATGAGCAGTTCTTC.

CDR3 DNA: TGCGCCAGCATTACAAGGGTTTCCAATGAGCAGTTCTTC. Amino acids: CASITRVSNEQFF. The rearrangement joins TRBV4-1 to TRBJ2-1; D is unresolved. Trimming took 7 bases from V and 6 from J, leaving 13 bases between them. The CDR3 consists of 13 residues. Looked up from germline, CDR1 is MGHRA and CDR2 is YSYEKL.

At least ten counts were recorded for this clonotype. DNA for the CDR3: TGTGCCAGCAGTAACAGACAGGGTGGTTTAACAGATACGCAGTATTTT. Amino acids: CASSNRQGGLTDTQYF. The rearrangement joins TRBV12-3 or TRBV12-4 to TRBJ2-3, with 7 bases matching TRBD1. The CDR3 loop spans 16 amino acids. Losses at the gene ends were 5 bases for V and 3 bases for J; bases not matched to a gene: 11.

This clonotype turned up a few times. A read error is possible here, since a much larger clone lies one base away. The chain recombines TRBV27 with TRBJ2-1, with a possible D match to TRBD2 (6 bases). This CDR3 has 17 residues. V lost 5 bases, J lost 0 bases, and 17 bases lay in between. The germline gives CDR1 MNHEY, CDR2 SMNVEV (reference sequence). Written as DNA, the CDR3 is TGTGCCAGCAGTCCCCCTTTAGCGGCAAGCTCCTACAATGAGCAGTTCTTC. It yields the protein CASSPPLAASSYNEQFF.

The table lists this clonotype with many counts. V usage is TRBV20-1 and J usage is TRBJ1-5; 8 bases fit TRBD1. The CDR3 spans 15 residues. Trimming at V came to 5 bases and at J to 2 bases, leaving 8 bases not matched to a gene. Germline CDR1 DFQATT, CDR2 SNEGSKA (reference sequence). This CDR3 is CSARPGGQGNQPQHF. CDR3 nucleotide sequence: TGCAGTGCTCGGCCTGGGGGACAGGGCAATCAGCCCCAGCATTTT.

This clonotype was found a few times. This may come from a read error, since a much larger clone is one base off. This sequence joins TRBV11-2 and TRBJ2-7; D is unclear. Trimming took off 8 bases at V and 0 bases at J, with 17 bases between the two ends. The CDR3 is 15 residues long. Germline lookup yields CDR1 SGHAT and CDR2 FQNNGV. As DNA, the CDR3 is TGTGCCAGCGGCCCTCAATGGGGTAGCTCCTACGAGCAGTACGTC. It specifies CASGPQWGSSYEQYV.

There are many counts of this clonotype. The V gene is TRBV11-3, the J gene TRBJ1-1; perhaps TRBD1 as D (5 bases). From germline, CDR1 is SGHNT and CDR2 YENEEA. This CDR3 contains 13 residues. V lost 10 bases and J lost 5, with 17 bases in between. The CDR3 DNA sequence: TGTGCCACCACGCGGGGCAGTTGGACTGAAGCTTTCTTT. This gives the protein CATTRGSWTEAFF.